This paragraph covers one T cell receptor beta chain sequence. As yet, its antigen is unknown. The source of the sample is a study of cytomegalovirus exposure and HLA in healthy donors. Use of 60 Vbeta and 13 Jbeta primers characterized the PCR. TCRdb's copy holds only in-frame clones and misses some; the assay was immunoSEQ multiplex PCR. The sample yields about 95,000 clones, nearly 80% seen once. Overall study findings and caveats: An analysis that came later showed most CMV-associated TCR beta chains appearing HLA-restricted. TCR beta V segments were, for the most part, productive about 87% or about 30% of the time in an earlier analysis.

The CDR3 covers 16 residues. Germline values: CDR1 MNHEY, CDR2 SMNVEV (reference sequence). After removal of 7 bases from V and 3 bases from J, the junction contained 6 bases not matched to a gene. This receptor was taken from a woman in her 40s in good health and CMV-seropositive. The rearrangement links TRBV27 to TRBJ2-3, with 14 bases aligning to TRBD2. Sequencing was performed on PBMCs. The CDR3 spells CASTGTSGSVTDTQYF. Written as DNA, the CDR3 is TGTGCCAGCACCGGGACTAGCGGGAGTGTGACAGATACGCAGTATTTT.